This T cell receptor (beta chain) was sequenced during a study of T cell repertoires in cytomegalovirus infection. Study at large: Indications of both CMV infection and matching HLA type were provided by public TCR beta signatures.

The study, taken as a whole, reports: It was HLA-C-restricted CMV-specific TCR beta clonotypes that dominated the response ex vivo. Frequencies of public TCR beta families were cumulated, and this identified carriers of CMV plus the relevant HLA.

For this clonotype: Its matching antigen is unknown.

TCRdb used MiXCR to reprocess the reads, holding one entry per CDR3 protein. The sample has hundreds of thousands of distinct CDR3 sequences, approximately 24% seen once. Input material: CD8+ T cells from PBMCs. The receptor's source is a human donor in good health (CMV status not recorded). Some clones in this sample may be carry-over from other donors' samples.

CDR3 DNA: TGTGCCAGCAGACACCCGGGGAGCACAGATACGCAGTATTTT. Residues: CASRHPGSTDTQYF. The chain combines TRBV28 with TRBJ2-3; TRBD2 is a possible D gene (5 bases). The CDR3 contains 14 residues. Germline CDR1 and CDR2: MDHEN and SYDVKM. Trimming shortened V by 6 bases and J by 0 bases, and 10 bases separated the two germline ends.